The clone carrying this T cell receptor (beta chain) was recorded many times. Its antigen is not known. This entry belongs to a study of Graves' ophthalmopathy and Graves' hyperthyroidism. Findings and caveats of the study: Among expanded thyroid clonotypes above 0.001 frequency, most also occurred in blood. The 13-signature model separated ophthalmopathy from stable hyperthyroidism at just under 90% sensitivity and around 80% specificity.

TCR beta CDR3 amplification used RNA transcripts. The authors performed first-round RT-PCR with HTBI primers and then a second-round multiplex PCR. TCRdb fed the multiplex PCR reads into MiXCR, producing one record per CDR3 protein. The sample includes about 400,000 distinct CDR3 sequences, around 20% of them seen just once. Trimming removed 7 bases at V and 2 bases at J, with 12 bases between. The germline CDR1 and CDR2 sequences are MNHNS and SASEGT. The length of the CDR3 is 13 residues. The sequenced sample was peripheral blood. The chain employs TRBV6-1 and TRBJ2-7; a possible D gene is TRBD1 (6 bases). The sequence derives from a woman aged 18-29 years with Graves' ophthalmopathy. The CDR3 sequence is CASKGVKAYEQYF. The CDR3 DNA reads TGTGCCAGCAAGGGGGTTAAGGCCTACGAGCAGTACTTC.